This T cell receptor beta chain was sequenced during a study of PD-1 blockade in classical Hodgkin lymphoma. At the level of the study: Patients were given intravenous nivolumab, 3 mg/kg, every 2 weeks.

Study results and caveats: When set against healthy donors, newly diagnosed patients were reported to show lower baseline TCR diversity. Compared with baseline, CD4+ but not CD8+ TCR diversity had risen significantly by C4D1.

The table came from immunoSEQ multiplex PCR; TCRdb's copy has only in-frame clones and leaves some out. Seen here are about 20,000 clones, about 80% observed once, and the top ten hold roughly two fifths. CDR3 length equals 17 residues. The germline gives CDR1 SNHLY, CDR2 FYNNEI. Between the trimmed V and J ends, which lost 3 bases and 0 bases, there was a span of 12 bases. Noted time point: cycle 4 day 1 (C4D1), after less than seven weeks of nivolumab. Following autologous stem cell transplantation, relapse occurred in every patient, and exposure to brentuximab vedotin varied. Regarding this clone: The antigen is unknown.

The receptor was derived from a human donor with classical Hodgkin lymphoma. The chain uses TRBV2 and TRBJ2-6; perhaps TRBD1 as D (6 bases). The material sequenced was peripheral blood mononuclear cells (PBMCs), taken before the fourth cycle of nivolumab. The CDR3 reads CASSDTDSTSGANVLTF. CDR3 sequence (DNA): TGTGCCAGCAGTGATACGGACAGCACCTCTGGGGCCAACGTCCTGACTTTC.